Below are 25 T cell receptor beta chains sequenced from a single sample in a study of blood T cell repertoires in COVID-19. Libraries were prepared by immunoSEQ multiplex PCR; TCRdb keeps only in-frame clonotypes and omits some of them. The sample includes approximately 290,000 clones, about 90% seen only once; the top ten take roughly 2.1%. The sample comprised peripheral blood. These receptors were obtained from a man between 18 and 29 years old with active or convalescent COVID-19.

This clone was picked up a small number of times. This sequence joins TRBV29-1 and TRBJ2-1; D remains ambiguous. CDR3 length: 11 amino acids. The V and J ends lost 7 bases and 5 bases respectively, with 9 bases between them. Germline values: CDR1 SQVTM, CDR2 ANQGSEA. This CDR3 is CSGTLNNEQFF. The CDR3 coding sequence is TGCAGCGGCACTTTGAACAATGAGCAGTTCTTC.

The J gene is TRBJ2-5, the V gene TRBV5-1; perhaps TRBD1 as D (6 bases). Germline values: CDR1 SGHRS, CDR2 YFSETQ. V was pared by 4 bases and J by 2 bases, with 12 bases between. The CDR3 contains 14 residues. This CDR3 is CASSVGHQQETQYF. The CDR3 DNA is TGCGCCAGCAGCGTGGGACACCAGCAAGAGACCCAGTACTTC. Full variable domain (outside the CDR3, taken from reference TRBV5-1 and TRBJ2-5): KAGVTQTPRYLIKTRGQQVTLSCSPISGHRSVSWYQQTPGQGLQFLFEYFSETQRNKGNFPGRFSGRQFSNSRSEMNVSTLELGDSALYLCASSVGHQQETQYFGPGTRLLVL.

The chain carries TRBV6-5 and TRBJ1-4; D is uncertain. CDR3 length: 12 residues. Trimming pared 8 bases from V and 3 bases from J, leaving 7 bases between. Germline CDR1 is MNHEY and CDR2 is SVGAGI. CDR3 coding DNA: TGTGCCAGCCGAGGGTCTAATGAAAAACTGTTTTTT. Encoded protein: CASRGSNEKLFF.

This CDR3 reads CASSQLVGTGENEKLFF. The CDR3 DNA sequence: TGCGCCAGCAGCCAATTGGTCGGGACAGGGGAGAATGAAAAACTGTTTTTT. This chain uses TRBV4-1 with TRBJ1-4, with 10 bases fitting TRBD1. Germline V gene data show CDR1 as MGHRA and CDR2 as YSYEKL. J gave up 5 bases and V 2 bases, and 8 bases lay outside the gene matches. This CDR3 comprises 17 residues.

This chain links TRBV5-1 with TRBJ2-1, with TRBD2 identical over 7 bases. This CDR3 has 15 residues. Germline CDR1 reads SGHRS; CDR2 reads YFSETQ. V lost 0 bases to trimming and J lost 5 bases; unmatched junction nucleotides: 5. DNA for the CDR3: TGCGCCAGCAGCTTGGCCAGCGGGACTGACAATGAGCAGTTCTTC. Protein: CASSLASGTDNEQFF.

J is TRBJ1-6 and V is TRBV4-1; 8 bases agree with TRBD1. The CDR3 totals 16 residues. Per the germline V gene, CDR1 is MGHRA and CDR2 is YSYEKL. With V trimmed by 0 bases and J by 9 bases, 7 bases remained unmatched. This CDR3 is CASSQDPGQGGSPLHF. CDR3 bases: TGCGCCAGCAGCCAAGACCCCGGACAGGGAGGTTCACCCCTCCACTTT.

To note about this clone: Different DNA sequences within this sample yield the same CDR3. The chain carries TRBV7-8 and TRBJ2-3, with 9 positions matching TRBD1. With 2 bases clipped from V and 6 bases from J, the junction kept 6 bases outside the gene matches. CDR1 SGHVS and CDR2 FQNEAQ come from the germline V gene. This CDR3 comprises 15 residues. CDR3 protein: CASSLNRGPSDTQYF. CDR3 nucleotides: TGTGCCAGCAGCTTAAACAGGGGGCCGTCGGATACGCAGTATTTT.

This chain links TRBV28 with TRBJ2-2; TRBD2 matches 7 bases. V trimming: 3 bases; J trimming: 2 bases; junction bases outside the gene matches: 9. CDR3 size: 17 residues. Germline CDR1 is MDHEN and CDR2 is SYDVKM. Here the CDR3 DNA reads TGTGCCAGCAGTTTTACCGCGGGGGAGGCAAACACCGGGGAGCTGTTTTTT. It is translated as CASSFTAGEANTGELFF. The full variable domain, with the rest looked up from reference TRBV28 and TRBJ2-2, is DVKVTQSSRYLVKRTGEKVFLECVQDMDHENMFWYRQDPGLGLRLIYFSYDVKMKEKGDIPEGYSVSREKKERFSLILESASTNQTSMYLCASSFTAGEANTGELFFGEGSRLTVL.

The gene calls are TRBV14 and TRBJ1-2, with 8 bases fitting TRBD1. Germline V gene data show CDR1 as SGHDN and CDR2 as FVKESK. The CDR3 sequence is 13 residues long. V shed 6 bases and J 4 bases; nucleotides not matched to a gene: 4. CDR3 bases: TGTGCCAGCAGACGGACAGGGAGCTATGGCTACACCTTC. Translated: CASRRTGSYGYTF.

The CDR3 DNA sequence: TGTGCCAGCACCGGGGAGGCTAGCTGGACCAAAAACATTCAGTACTTC. Amino acids: CASTGEASWTKNIQYF. The gene calls are TRBV18 and TRBJ2-4; a weak D match, TRBD2 (6 bases). Trimming removed 8 bases at V and 2 bases at J, with 19 bases between. Germline CDR1 and CDR2: KGHSH and LQKENI. The CDR3 spans 16 residues.

V is TRBV4-1 and J is TRBJ1-3; D perhaps matches TRBD1 (5 bases). CDR3 size: 15 residues. V shed 3 bases and J shed 3 bases, with 12 bases lying between them. Looked up from germline, CDR1 is MGHRA and CDR2 is YSYEKL. The DNA for the CDR3 is TGCGCCAGCAGCCACCTGACAGTTAGTGGAAACACCATATATTTT. Amino acids: CASSHLTVSGNTIYF.

The chain uses TRBV27 and TRBJ2-3, with 13 positions matching TRBD2. From germline, CDR1 is MNHEY and CDR2 SMNVEV (reference sequence). The CDR3 covers 18 residues. V lost 4 bases and J lost 6; bases outside the gene matches: 13. The CDR3 region has the DNA TGTGCCAGCAGTTCCCGAACCACTAGCGGGGGGGCGGGGGATACGCAGTATTTT. This sequence encodes CASSSRTTSGGAGDTQYF.

The chain recombines TRBV9 with TRBJ2-2; 9 bases are shared with TRBD2. CDR1 and CDR2 (germline): SGDLS, YYNGEE. The V and J ends lost 0 bases and 4 bases, in that order; junction bases with no gene match: 4. The CDR3 runs to 16 residues. CDR3 region: CASSVAVSGGTGELFF. The CDR3 DNA sequence: TGTGCCAGCAGCGTAGCGGTTAGCGGGGGCACCGGGGAGCTGTTTTTT.

The chain joins TRBV21-1 to TRBJ2-3; the table assigns TRBD2, which was not confirmed against the DNA. TRBV21-1 is deemed a pseudogene. This CDR3 has 16 residues. This chain's CDR3 is CASSPRRTSGEDTQYF. The CDR3 bases are TGTGCCAGCAGCCCTCGCCGGACTAGCGGGGAAGATACGCAGTATTTT.

The chain carries TRBV9 and TRBJ1-2, with 8 bases lining up with TRBD1. After removal of 4 bases from V and 13 bases from J, the junction contained 6 bases not matched to a gene. CDR3 length: 11 amino acids. Germline V gene data show CDR1 as SGDLS and CDR2 as YYNGEE. The CDR3 sequence: CASSPDRGLTF. CDR3 bases: TGTGCCAGCAGCCCAGACAGGGGCCTCACCTTC.

The genes are TRBV10-1 and TRBJ2-3; 7 bases agree with TRBD2. The CDR3 has 15 residues. The V and J ends lost 5 bases and 2 bases, in that order; junction bases with no gene match: 7. CDR1 WNHNN and CDR2 SYGVQD come from the germline V gene (reference sequence). The CDR3 sequence is CASSTGTTYTDTQYF. In nucleotides, the CDR3 is TGCGCCAGCAGTACCGGGACTACCTACACAGATACGCAGTATTTT.

The rearrangement links TRBV7-8 to TRBJ1-2; TRBD1 is a possible D gene (6 bases). Per germline, CDR1 SGHVS and CDR2 FQNEAQ. The CDR3 length is 14 residues. V was clipped by 5 bases and J by 8 bases, with 18 bases between them. Here the CDR3 reads CASSVRGGPDGYTF. In DNA, the CDR3 is TGTGCCAGCAGCGTACGGGGGGGGCCCGACGGCTACACCTTC.

This chain uses TRBV4-3 with TRBJ2-3, with 12 bases that match TRBD2. Germline-derived CDR1 and CDR2 are LGHNA and YSLEER. The CDR3 spans 15 residues. The V gene end was trimmed by 6 bases and the J gene end by 6 bases; junction bases not matched to a gene: 7. The CDR3 nucleotides are TGCGCCAGCAGTCCCGGACTAGCGGGGCCCGATACGCAGTATTTT. This gives the protein CASSPGLAGPDTQYF.

J is TRBJ2-7 and V is TRBV7-8, with a weak D call TRBD2 (5 bases). There are 13 residues in the CDR3. Germline CDR1 and CDR2: SGHVS and FQNEAQ. The V end was cut by 2 bases, the J end by 3 bases, with 8 bases between. The CDR3 sequence: CASSLSGIYEQYF. CDR3 DNA: TGTGCCAGCAGCTTATCGGGAATCTACGAGCAGTACTTC.

The chain couples TRBV27 to TRBJ2-1, with 13 bases aligning to TRBD2. The CDR3 has 16 amino acids. V shed 4 bases and J 5 bases; nucleotides not matched to a gene: 5. CDR1 and CDR2 from the germline V gene are MNHEY and SMNVEV (reference sequence). As DNA, the CDR3 is TGTGCCAGCAGTTCCGTACTAGCGGGAGGGCACAATGAGCAGTTCTTC. Translation gives CASSSVLAGGHNEQFF.

This chain links TRBV5-6 with TRBJ2-2, with 10 positions matching TRBD1. The CDR3 has 16 residues. In germline, CDR1 is SGHDT, CDR2 YYEEEE. The V and J ends lost 4 bases and 4 bases, in that order; junction bases with no gene match: 7. For the CDR3, the DNA is TGTGCCAGCAGCGCCCGGGACAGGGGAAGCACCGGGGAGCTGTTTTTT. It specifies CASSARDRGSTGELFF.

The chain uses TRBV4-3 and TRBJ2-7; 7 nucleotides match TRBD2. The CDR3 runs 14 residues. V lost 0 bases, J lost 2 bases, and 1 base stayed unmatched. Per the germline V gene, CDR1 is LGHNA and CDR2 is YSLEER. The DNA for the CDR3 is TGCGCCAGCAGCCAAGATCGGGGGGCCTACGAGCAGTACTTC. It specifies CASSQDRGAYEQYF.

V usage is TRBV27 and J usage is TRBJ1-2, with a possible D match to TRBD1 (5 bases). V lost 8 bases and J lost 5, with 18 bases in between. The germline V gene encodes CDR1 MNHEY and CDR2 SMNVEV (reference sequence). The CDR3 runs 14 residues. The CDR3: CASGSGGTAYGYTF. The CDR3 bases are TGTGCCAGCGGAAGCGGGGGGACGGCTTATGGCTACACCTTC.

The chain is built from TRBV6-1 and TRBJ1-5; D gene unclear. Germline V gene lookup returns CDR1 MNHNS and CDR2 SASEGT. Between the trimmed V and J ends, which lost 5 bases and 4 bases, there was a span of 15 bases. The CDR3 has 15 amino acids. The CDR3 DNA sequence: TGTGCCAGCAGTTTGAGGGTGGGGAGAAATCAGCCCCAGCATTTT. Translating gives CASSLRVGRNQPQHF.

In DNA form, the CDR3 reads TGTGCCAGCAGCTTGGACACTAGCGGGTCTAATGAGCAGTTCTTC. It yields the protein CASSLDTSGSNEQFF. The rearrangement uses TRBV5-4 and TRBJ2-1; 9 bases match TRBD2. V was pared by 0 bases and J by 7 bases, with 5 bases of the junction left unmatched. This CDR3 region has 15 residues. Germline CDR1 is SGHNT and CDR2 is YYREEE (reference sequence).